What follows are 24 T cell receptor beta chains derived from one specimen sequenced in a study of blood T cell repertoires in COVID-19. This table comes from immunoSEQ multiplex PCR, and its TCRdb copy is limited to in-frame clones, with some not included. The sample consists of 120,000 to 150,000 clones, roughly 84% of them appearing once. Sequences were obtained from peripheral blood. Receptors were obtained from a young man with COVID-19, enrolled during active disease.

V is TRBV5-4 and J is TRBJ2-5; maybe TRBD1 (5 bases). The germline gives CDR1 SGHNT, CDR2 YYREEE (reference sequence). V was cut by 3 bases and J by 4 bases, with 10 bases left in between. CDR3 length: 13 amino acids. CDR3 protein: CASSSGGAETQYF. DNA of the CDR3: TGTGCCAGCAGCTCCGGTGGGGCAGAGACCCAGTACTTC.

The chain carries TRBV3-1 (or the pseudogene TRBV3-2) and TRBJ1-4; D unresolved. The CDR3 has 15 amino acids. Trimming pared 0 bases from V and 8 bases from J, leaving 13 bases between. From germline, CDR1 is LGHDT and CDR2 YNNKEL (reference sequence). The CDR3 DNA is TGTGCCAGCAGCCAAGAATCGAGGTTTGGAGAAAAACTGTTTTTT. Amino acids: CASSQESRFGEKLFF.

The genes are TRBV11-2 and TRBJ1-2, with TRBD1 identical over 9 bases. The CDR3 is made up of 13 amino acids. CDR1 and CDR2 from the germline V gene are SGHAT and FQNNGV. Trimming cost V 3 bases and J 8 bases; bases outside gene matches: 4. The CDR3: CASSFTGGGGYTF. Written as DNA, the CDR3 is TGTGCCAGCAGCTTTACAGGGGGCGGGGGCTACACCTTC.

V and J are TRBV10-2 and TRBJ1-1, with a weak D call TRBD1 (6 bases). V was shortened by 6 bases and J by 0 bases, with 14 bases between the two germline ends. The germline V gene encodes CDR1 WSHSY and CDR2 SAAADI. This CDR3 is 15 amino acids long. CDR3 nucleotides: TGCGCCAGCAGGCGAGGACAGATCATGAACACTGAAGCTTTCTTT. Translation: CASRRGQIMNTEAFF.

The gene calls are TRBV27 and TRBJ2-3; 8 positions agree with TRBD1. The CDR3 is 13 amino acids. The V gene end was trimmed by 7 bases and the J gene end by 6 bases; junction bases not matched to a gene: 6. Germline V gene lookup returns CDR1 MNHEY and CDR2 SMNVEV (reference sequence). CDR3 DNA sequence: TGTGCCAGCATCCGGACAGGGTCGGATACGCAGTATTTT. Protein: CASIRTGSDTQYF.

The V gene is TRBV11-3, the J gene TRBJ2-5, with D possibly being TRBD2 (6 bases). Germline V gene sequence: CDR1 SGHNT, CDR2 YENEEA. Trimming removed 5 bases from V and 2 bases from J, with 18 bases in between. This CDR3 has 16 residues. The CDR3 DNA reads as TGTGCCAGCAGCCTAACTAACTGGGACTTACAAGAGACCCAGTACTTC. As protein: CASSLTNWDLQETQYF.

The chain uses TRBV30 and TRBJ1-2; D call uncertain. Looked up from germline, CDR1 is GTSNPN and CDR2 is SVGIG (reference sequence). V gave up 2 bases and J gave up 8 bases, with 21 bases separating them. The CDR3 sequence is 15 residues long. The CDR3 DNA reads TGTGCCTGGAGTCCAACTATCGGGAATCGTATCGGCTACACCTTC. Residues: CAWSPTIGNRIGYTF.

This chain connects TRBV15 to TRBJ2-2; 12 bases match TRBD2. The V gene end was trimmed by 0 bases and the J gene end by 6 bases; junction bases not matched to a gene: 8. Germline V gene lookup returns CDR1 LNHNV and CDR2 YYDKDF (reference sequence). The CDR3 extends over 18 amino acids. The CDR3 sequence is CATSRDLTSGGSAGELFF. CDR3 nucleotide sequence: TGTGCCACCAGCAGAGATCTCACTAGCGGGGGGTCTGCCGGGGAGCTGTTTTTT.

This sequence joins TRBV19 and TRBJ2-3; the D gene is possibly TRBD2 (5 bases). The CDR3 has 14 amino acids. Germline V gene data show CDR1 as LNHDA and CDR2 as SQIVND (reference sequence). The ends were cut back, 10 bases at V and 0 bases at J, with 14 bases in the middle. This CDR3 is CATSSTGSTDTQYF. The CDR3 DNA sequence: TGTGCCACCTCGTCGACGGGAAGCACAGATACGCAGTATTTT.

This clone was seen only a few times. This chain uses TRBV2 with TRBJ1-4, with D perhaps matching TRBD1 (5 bases). Germline V gives CDR1 SNHLY, CDR2 FYNNEI. Between the trimmed V and J ends, which lost 9 bases and 5 bases, there was a span of 22 bases. This CDR3 spans 16 amino acids. CDR3 protein: CASSWQGAGSNEKLFF. Here the CDR3 DNA reads TGTGCCAGTTCCTGGCAGGGAGCGGGGTCGAATGAAAAACTGTTTTTT.

The chain couples TRBV3-1 (or the pseudogene TRBV3-2) to TRBJ1-1, with TRBD1 identical over 10 bases. This CDR3 is 14 amino acids long. J gave up 10 bases and V 1 base, and 6 bases lay outside the gene matches. Germline loops: CDR1 LGHDT, CDR2 YNNKEL (reference sequence). CDR3 sequence reads: CASSQGQGALAAFF. For the CDR3, the DNA is TGTGCCAGCAGCCAAGGACAGGGGGCGTTAGCAGCTTTCTTT.

This CDR3 reads CASSETGQVGSPLHF. The CDR3 coding sequence is TGTGCCAGCAGCGAAACAGGGCAGGTTGGATCACCCCTCCACTTT. The gene calls are TRBV2 and TRBJ1-6; perhaps TRBD1 as D (6 bases). The CDR3 is made up of 15 amino acids. The V end was cut by 6 bases, the J end by 10 bases, with 19 bases between. CDR1 is SNHLY and CDR2 is FYNNEI in the germline V gene.

V is TRBV6-2 or TRBV6-3 and J is TRBJ2-7; no clear D gene. With 0 bases removed from V and 0 bases from J, the gap between germline ends came to 3 bases. CDR3 length: 13 amino acids. Germline CDR1 MNHEY, CDR2 SVGEGT. CDR3 nucleotides: TGTGCCAGCAGTTACTCAGCCTCCTACGAGCAGTACTTC. The encoded protein is CASSYSASYEQYF.

The V and J genes are TRBV24-1 and TRBJ1-5, with TRBD1 matching 8 bases. Losses at the gene ends were 4 bases for V and 4 bases for J; bases not matched to a gene: 11. Germline loops: CDR1 KGHDR, CDR2 SFDVKD. This CDR3 has 17 residues. The CDR3 DNA reads TGTGCCACCAGTGAGAGACAGGGGTCCTTGTGGAATCAGCCCCAGCATTTT. It translates to CATSERQGSLWNQPQHF.

DNA of the CDR3: TGTGCCTGGAGTGTAGGGGGCTGGGGAAACACCATATATTTT. This gives the protein CAWSVGGWGNTIYF. The rearrangement uses TRBV30 and TRBJ1-3, with 7 positions matching TRBD1. The V segment lost 0 bases and the J segment 4 bases; nucleotides outside the gene matches: 3. Germline lookup yields CDR1 GTSNPN and CDR2 SVGIG (reference sequence). The CDR3 runs 14 residues.

The CDR3 coding sequence is TGTGCCAGCAGCTTTTACAGGGTCACCGGGGAGCTGTTTTTT. It yields the protein CASSFYRVTGELFF. The J gene is TRBJ2-2, the V gene TRBV5-6; tentatively, D is TRBD1 (6 bases). Germline V gene data show CDR1 as SGHDT and CDR2 as YYEEEE. Between the trimmed V and J ends, which lost 2 bases and 4 bases, there was a span of 9 bases. This CDR3 spans 14 amino acids.

The chain joins TRBV27 to TRBJ1-3; the D is unclear. This CDR3 is 14 amino acids long. The germline V gene encodes CDR1 MNHEY and CDR2 SMNVEV (reference sequence). V dropped 3 bases and J dropped 3 bases, with 9 bases sitting between them. Here the CDR3 reads CASSFGAVGNTIYF. In DNA form, the CDR3 reads TGTGCCAGCAGTTTTGGTGCAGTTGGAAACACCATATATTTT.

The chain joins TRBV19 to TRBJ1-1; maybe TRBD1 (5 bases). Germline assignment: CDR1 LNHDA and CDR2 SQIVND (reference sequence). This CDR3 is 13 amino acids long. V was cut by 6 bases and J by 0 bases, with 8 bases left in between. CDR3 residues: CASSEQVNTEAFF. CDR3 sequence (DNA): TGTGCCAGTAGCGAACAGGTGAACACTGAAGCTTTCTTT. Together with reference TRBV19 and TRBJ1-1, the CDR3 gives the full variable domain: DGGITQSPKYLFRKEGQNVTLSCEQNLNHDAMYWYRQDPGQGLRLIYYSQIVNDFQKGDIAEGYSVSREKKESFPLTVTSAQKNPTAFYLCASSEQVNTEAFFGQGTRLTVV.

This clone has only a few counts. This sequence joins TRBV27 and TRBJ1-5; 12 bases fit TRBD1. Germline values: CDR1 MNHEY, CDR2 SMNVEV (reference sequence). This CDR3 has 16 amino acids. The V gene end was trimmed by 3 bases and the J gene end by 6 bases; junction bases not matched to a gene: 6. The CDR3 here is CASSFTGTGGVQPQHF. The DNA of the CDR3 is TGTGCCAGCAGTTTCACCGGGACAGGGGGCGTTCAGCCCCAGCATTTT.

This sequence joins TRBV5-6 and TRBJ2-7; D gene ambiguous. CDR3 size: 15 residues. The V and J ends lost 0 bases and 2 bases respectively, with 12 bases between them. The germline CDR1 and CDR2 sequences are SGHDT and YYEEEE. CDR3 DNA: TGTGCCAGCAGCTTGGTAACAGAACAAGCCTACGAGCAGTACTTC. Translated, it gives CASSLVTEQAYEQYF.

The J gene is TRBJ2-7, the V gene TRBV11-1; perhaps TRBD2 as D (6 bases). Germline CDR1 reads SGHAT; CDR2 reads FQDESV (reference sequence). The germline V and J ends were trimmed by 3 bases and 2 bases, with 8 bases remaining between them. The CDR3 consists of 13 residues. The CDR3 DNA follows: TGTGCCAGCAGCTTCGGGGGAACCTACGAGCAGTACTTC. Amino acids: CASSFGGTYEQYF.

The chain carries TRBV10-2 and TRBJ2-1, with 9 bases that match TRBD2. Germline V gene lookup returns CDR1 WSHSY and CDR2 SAAADI. Losses at the gene ends were 5 bases for V and 12 bases for J; bases not matched to a gene: 11. The CDR3 consists of 14 residues. In DNA form, the CDR3 reads TGCGCCAGCAGTACCGGGACTAGCATTTCGGGGCAGTTCTTC. This gives the protein CASSTGTSISGQFF.

This clone was counted only a few times. V is TRBV19 and J is TRBJ1-1; no clear D gene. V was trimmed by 4 bases and J by 1 base, leaving 13 bases between them. From germline, CDR1 is LNHDA and CDR2 SQIVND (reference sequence). The CDR3 is 15 amino acids. The CDR3, as DNA: TGTGCCAGTAGTACCTCCGCCGGAGCGAACACTGAAGCTTTCTTT. Its protein is CASSTSAGANTEAFF.

This chain links TRBV19 with TRBJ2-7; D may be TRBD2 (5 bases). V shed 5 bases and J shed 4 bases, with 12 bases lying between them. CDR3 length: 13 amino acids. The V gene's germline CDR1 is LNHDA and CDR2 SQIVND (reference sequence). The CDR3 nucleotides read TGTGCCAGTAGTCTTGGACTGTCGTACGAGCAGTACTTC. As protein: CASSLGLSYEQYF.